What follows are 5 T cell receptor beta chains derived from one specimen sequenced in a study of blood T cells in healthy people across ages. Primed by a sample-barcoded 5' primer and a J-beta primer mix, a second PCR proceeded for about 7 to 11 cycles. A single record per CDR3 protein comes from TCRdb applying MiXCR to the 5' RACE reads. The table has hundreds of thousands of distinct CDR3 sequences, less than 40% seen once; the top ten hold approximately 15%. Sequencing was performed on blood. These receptor sequences come from a woman of 80 years or more in good health.

This clonotype was observed at least ten times. The chain employs TRBV20-1 and TRBJ1-2; 8 bases fit TRBD1. This CDR3 comprises 17 residues. The V gene's germline CDR1 is DFQATT and CDR2 SNEGSKA (reference sequence). The V gene end was trimmed by 0 bases and the J gene end by 1 base; junction bases not matched to a gene: 10. The CDR3 region has the DNA TGCAGTGCTAGAGAAATGGGCAGGGGGCGGTTTAACTATGGCTACACCTTC. Translated: CSAREMGRGRFNYGYTF.

In its sample, this clonotype was seen once. In DNA form, the CDR3 reads TGTGCCAGCAGCTTAGAGGGACTAGCGGGGTACTTC. Translating gives CASSLEGLAGYF. This chain connects TRBV7-8 to TRBJ2-5; TRBD2 agrees at 12 bases. The CDR3 is 12 residues long. Per the germline V gene, CDR1 is SGHVS and CDR2 is FQNEAQ. With V trimmed by 1 base and J by 13 bases, 1 base remained unmatched.

This clonotype has a handful of counts. V and J are TRBV28 and TRBJ1-5; D remains unclear. CDR3 length equals 12 residues. Germline V lookup: CDR1 MDHEN, CDR2 SYDVKM. V lost 7 bases and J 4 bases, leaving 8 bases between the germline ends. The CDR3 nucleotides read TGTGCCAGCAATCAGTTTAATCAGCCCCAGCATTTT. Translating gives CASNQFNQPQHF.

This clonotype has at least ten counts. V gene TRBV7-2 combines with J gene TRBJ2-5, with a weak D call TRBD1 (7 bases). Trimming cost V 5 bases and J 3 bases, with 10 bases left between them. This CDR3 has 13 amino acids. Germline loops: CDR1 SGHTA, CDR2 FQGNSA. This CDR3 is CASSRGTEETQYF. CDR3 bases: TGTGCCAGCAGCCGGGGGACAGAAGAGACCCAGTACTTC. Drawing the rest from reference TRBV7-2 and TRBJ2-5, the complete variable domain is GAGVSQSPSNKVTEKGKDVELRCDPISGHTALYWYRQSLGQGLEFLIYFQGNSAPDKSGLPSDRFSAERTGGSVSTLTIQRTQQEDSAVYLCASSRGTEETQYFGPGTRLLVL.

Only a few counts were recorded for this clonotype. A much more abundant neighbour one base away suggests this may be a read error. J is TRBJ2-7 and V is TRBV12-3 or TRBV12-4; 10 bases match TRBD1. CDR3 length equals 15 residues. The J segment lost 5 bases and the V segment lost 6 bases, leaving 10 bases of the junction unmatched. The DNA of the CDR3 is TGTGCCAGCAGGCGAACTGGACAGGGGGGCAACGAGCAGTACTTC. This sequence encodes CASRRTGQGGNEQYF.